The 27 T cell receptor beta chains in this list originate from one sample, sequenced in a study of T cell responses to AZD1222 COVID-19 vaccine. The table came from immunoSEQ multiplex PCR; TCRdb's copy has only in-frame clones and leaves some out. This table holds about 120,000 clones, approximately 90% found once. Sequenced here: peripheral blood, sampled on day 0 of AZD1222 vaccination. The receptors here all came from an adult in good health.

The V gene is TRBV5-4, the J gene TRBJ2-3; no definite D call. Germline V gene lookup returns CDR1 SGHNT and CDR2 YYREEE (reference sequence). This CDR3 is 15 amino acids long. Trimming pared 1 base from V and 2 bases from J, leaving 11 bases between. CDR3: CASSLLLGNTDTQYF. The CDR3 DNA sequence: TGTGCCAGCAGCTTGCTGCTAGGGAACACAGATACGCAGTATTTT.

The V gene is TRBV9, the J gene TRBJ1-3; no reliable D call. Germline CDR1 and CDR2: SGDLS and YYNGEE. V was cut by 1 base and J by 4 bases, with 3 bases left in between. CDR3 size: 12 residues. CDR3: CASSVSGNTIYF. DNA of the CDR3: TGTGCCAGCAGCGTATCGGGAAACACCATATATTTT.

V usage is TRBV9 and J usage is TRBJ2-3; D is possibly TRBD1 (5 bases). Per germline, CDR1 SGDLS and CDR2 YYNGEE. Trimming took 4 bases from V and 6 from J, leaving 9 bases between them. This CDR3 comprises 12 residues. CDR3 in amino acids: CASSPGADTQYF. For the CDR3, the DNA is TGTGCCAGCAGCCCTGGGGCCGATACGCAGTATTTT. Complete variable domain (other parts from reference TRBV9 and TRBJ2-3): DSGVTQTPKHLITATGQRVTLRCSPRSGDLSVYWYQQSLDQGLQFLIQYYNGEERAKGNILERFSAQQFPDLHSELNLSSLELGDSALYFCASSPGADTQYFGPGTRLTVL.

The chain employs TRBV5-8 and TRBJ1-2; the D is unclear. Germline V CDR1 and CDR2: SGHTS, YDEGEE. The V end was cut by 4 bases, the J end by 3 bases, with 13 bases between. This CDR3 comprises 14 residues. The CDR3 DNA follows: TGTGCCAGCAGCCCTAGGACCGAGTACTATGGCTACACCTTC. This translates into CASSPRTEYYGYTF.

The chain links TRBV6-5 to TRBJ1-5; D perhaps matches TRBD1 (5 bases). Germline assignment: CDR1 MNHEY and CDR2 SVGAGI. The CDR3 sequence is 16 residues long. The V end was cut by 4 bases, the J end by 7 bases, with 20 bases between. This CDR3 reads CASSSSRRRPGQPQHF. CDR3 DNA: TGTGCCAGCAGTTCCTCCAGACGGAGACCAGGGCAGCCCCAGCATTTT.

The chain joins TRBV13 to TRBJ2-1, with D maybe TRBD2 (7 bases). The V and J ends lost 3 bases and 2 bases respectively, with 11 bases between them. CDR1 is PRHDT and CDR2 is FYEKMQ in the germline V gene (reference sequence). The CDR3 contains 15 residues. The CDR3 region has the DNA TGTGCCAGCAGCTTTGGAGGGGGGGCCTACAATGAGCAGTTCTTC. The encoded protein is CASSFGGGAYNEQFF.

This clone showed up just a few times. The rearrangement joins TRBV27 to TRBJ2-2, with 10 nucleotides matching TRBD1. The CDR3 covers 17 residues. After removal of 3 bases from V and 3 bases from J, the junction contained 7 bases not matched to a gene. Germline assignment: CDR1 MNHEY and CDR2 SMNVEV (reference sequence). Here the CDR3 DNA reads TGTGCCAGCAGTTTCCTCGGGACAGGGGCGGACACCGGGGAGCTGTTTTTT. It is translated as CASSFLGTGADTGELFF.

CDR3 nucleotide sequence: TGCGCCAGCAGCCAAGAGGGACGGGGCCACGATGAGCAGTTCTTC. Protein: CASSQEGRGHDEQFF. The chain links TRBV4-3 to TRBJ2-1; D tentatively reads TRBD1 or TRBD2 (5 bases each). The V and J ends lost 0 bases and 8 bases respectively, with 14 bases between them. The CDR3 covers 15 residues. In germline, CDR1 is LGHNA, CDR2 YSLEER.

The chain is built from TRBV6-1 and TRBJ1-2, with 9 bases that match TRBD1. V was clipped by 2 bases and J by 5 bases; unmatched bases: 3. This CDR3 spans 14 amino acids. Germline CDR1 is MNHNS and CDR2 is SASEGT. The CDR3 sequence: CASSEIGTGYGYTF. In DNA form, the CDR3 reads TGTGCCAGCAGTGAAATCGGGACAGGGTATGGCTACACCTTC.

This chain uses TRBV9 with TRBJ1-5, with a possible D match to TRBD1 (5 bases). V dropped 5 bases and J dropped 1 base, with 10 bases sitting between them. The CDR3 extends over 14 amino acids. Germline CDR1 SGDLS, CDR2 YYNGEE. The CDR3 sequence is CASSGGASNQPQHF. CDR3 sequence (DNA): TGTGCCAGCAGTGGAGGGGCCAGCAATCAGCCCCAGCATTTT. The entire variable domain, with the rest obtained from reference TRBV9 and TRBJ1-5, is as follows: DSGVTQTPKHLITATGQRVTLRCSPRSGDLSVYWYQQSLDQGLQFLIQYYNGEERAKGNILERFSAQQFPDLHSELNLSSLELGDSALYFCASSGGASNQPQHFGDGTRLSIL.

The chain employs TRBV27 and TRBJ1-5; D is possibly TRBD1 (6 bases). The germline V gene encodes CDR1 MNHEY and CDR2 SMNVEV (reference sequence). The CDR3 totals 15 residues. V shed 1 base and J shed 6 bases, with 13 bases lying between them. As DNA, the CDR3 is TGTGCCAGCAGTTTATGGGGGGGGGCCAGTCAGCCCCAGCATTTT. This translates into CASSLWGGASQPQHF.

This chain uses TRBV9 with TRBJ1-3; D gene uncertain. This CDR3 has 15 residues. Germline CDR1 is SGDLS and CDR2 is YYNGEE. Trimming removed 3 bases from V and 0 bases from J, with 10 bases in between. This CDR3 is CASSAKAPSGNTIYF. CDR3 sequence (DNA): TGTGCCAGCAGCGCCAAAGCGCCCTCTGGAAACACCATATATTTT.

The rearrangement joins TRBV19 to TRBJ1-1; D not certain. The CDR3 has 15 residues. V lost 0 bases to trimming and J lost 1 base, with 9 bases between them. CDR1 LNHDA and CDR2 SQIVND come from the germline V gene (reference sequence). The CDR3 bases are TGTGCCAGTAGTATAGAAGTTCTGGGGAACACTGAAGCTTTCTTT. Its protein product is CASSIEVLGNTEAFF.

V usage is TRBV28 and J usage is TRBJ1-1; 10 bases fit TRBD1. Germline CDR1 reads MDHEN; CDR2 reads SYDVKM. The CDR3 has 17 residues. Losses at the gene ends were 3 bases for V and 0 bases for J; bases not matched to a gene: 7. The DNA of the CDR3 is TGTGCCAGCAGTTTCGCGGGACAGGGGAGCATGAACACTGAAGCTTTCTTT. Protein product: CASSFAGQGSMNTEAFF.

A single count supports this clone. The genes are TRBV4-2 and TRBJ1-1, with 10 positions matching TRBD1. Germline values: CDR1 LGHNA, CDR2 YNFKEQ. This CDR3 comprises 16 residues. Trimming at V came to 4 bases and at J to 9 bases, leaving 14 bases not matched to a gene. CDR3 DNA sequence: TGTGCCAGCAGCCCCGGGACAGGGGAGGGAATGAGGAAAGCTTTCTTT. It yields the protein CASSPGTGEGMRKAFF.

The V gene is TRBV9, the J gene TRBJ2-2; perhaps TRBD2 as D (7 bases). This CDR3 is 18 amino acids long. CDR1 is SGDLS and CDR2 is YYNGEE in the germline V gene. Trimming pared 0 bases from V and 5 bases from J, leaving 20 bases between. In DNA, the CDR3 is TGTGCCAGCAGCGTAGCTTCGGGCGGCGGGGGCGGTACCGGGGAGCTGTTTTTT. Its translation is CASSVASGGGGGTGELFF.

V gene TRBV11-2 combines with J gene TRBJ2-1; TRBD1 might be the D (6 bases). The CDR3 extends over 17 amino acids. Between the trimmed V and J ends, which lost 0 bases and 0 bases, there was a span of 12 bases. Looked up from germline, CDR1 is SGHAT and CDR2 is FQNNGV. The CDR3 reads CASSLDGGVSSYNEQFF. The CDR3 coding sequence is TGTGCCAGCAGCTTAGATGGGGGCGTTAGCTCCTACAATGAGCAGTTCTTC.

The chain uses TRBV30 and TRBJ1-5, with a weak D call TRBD1 (6 bases). Germline-derived CDR1 and CDR2 are GTSNPN and SVGIG (reference sequence). V was trimmed by 4 bases and J by 1 base, leaving 11 bases between them. The CDR3 runs to 14 residues. The CDR3 coding sequence is TGTGCCTGGAATGTCAGGGGAAGCAATCAGCCCCAGCATTTT. It yields the protein CAWNVRGSNQPQHF.

The rearrangement uses TRBV5-5 and TRBJ1-1; tentative D call: TRBD1 (6 bases). Looked up from germline, CDR1 is SGHKS and CDR2 is YYEKEE (reference sequence). The CDR3 covers 14 residues. V lost 3 bases to trimming and J lost 1 base, with 10 bases between them. The CDR3 is CASSSSTGNTEAFF. For the CDR3, the DNA is TGTGCCAGCAGCTCCTCGACAGGGAACACTGAAGCTTTCTTT. The complete variable domain, with remaining parts taken from reference TRBV5-5 and TRBJ1-1, reads DAGVTQSPTHLIKTRGQQVTLRCSPISGHKSVSWYQQVLGQGPQFIFQYYEKEERGRGNFPDRFSARQFPNYSSELNVNALLLGDSALYLCASSSSTGNTEAFFGQGTRLTVV.

The CDR3 DNA is TGTGCCAGCAGTGCCGTCCGGGTTACCTACAATGAGCAGTTCTTC. It is translated as CASSAVRVTYNEQFF. J is TRBJ2-1 and V is TRBV2; D is undetermined. There are 15 residues in the CDR3. Per germline, CDR1 SNHLY and CDR2 FYNNEI. Trimming left V 4 bases short and J 2 bases short, with 12 bases between.

This chain connects TRBV7-2 to TRBJ1-2; D unresolved. The CDR3 runs to 12 residues. V was shortened by 1 base and J by 4 bases, with 4 bases between the two germline ends. CDR1 is SGHTA, CDR2 FQGNSA, per germline. The CDR3 is CASSLGAYGYTF. The CDR3 DNA sequence: TGTGCCAGCAGCTTAGGGGCCTATGGCTACACCTTC.

The chain uses TRBV9 and TRBJ1-1; D not resolved. Germline lookup yields CDR1 SGDLS and CDR2 YYNGEE. With 3 bases removed from V and 0 bases from J, the gap between germline ends came to 15 bases. This CDR3 comprises 16 residues. Here the CDR3 DNA reads TGTGCCAGCAGCGGGGAAATTCTAGACATGAACACTGAAGCTTTCTTT. This gives the protein CASSGEILDMNTEAFF.

V usage is TRBV27 and J usage is TRBJ1-1; D call uncertain. CDR1 is MNHEY and CDR2 is SMNVEV in the germline V gene (reference sequence). Trimming left V 1 base short and J 2 bases short, with 5 bases between. This CDR3 comprises 13 residues. As DNA, the CDR3 is TGTGCCAGCAGTTTATTTCCAAACACTGAAGCTTTCTTT. Its translation: CASSLFPNTEAFF.

The CDR3 bases are TGTGCCAGCACCGGCAAGTATAGCGGGAGAACCCCAGATACGCAGTATTTT. Its translation: CASTGKYSGRTPDTQYF. The genes are TRBV28 and TRBJ2-3, with 9 bases lining up with TRBD2. The CDR3 extends over 17 amino acids. Germline CDR1 reads MDHEN; CDR2 reads SYDVKM. Unmatched junction bases numbered 15, after V lost 7 bases and J lost 4 bases.

The chain combines TRBV9 with TRBJ1-5, with D tentatively TRBD1 (6 bases). CDR3 length equals 14 residues. Germline V gene lookup returns CDR1 SGDLS and CDR2 YYNGEE. Trimming removed 3 bases from V and 7 bases from J, with 14 bases in between. The CDR3 is CASSDRQAGQPQHF. The CDR3 nucleotides are TGTGCCAGCAGCGATCGACAGGCCGGGCAGCCCCAGCATTTT.

The chain has TRBV19 and TRBJ1-5; D perhaps matches TRBD1 (5 bases). Trimming shortened V by 6 bases and J by 7 bases, and 16 bases separated the two germline ends. In germline, CDR1 is LNHDA, CDR2 SQIVND (reference sequence). This CDR3 contains 14 residues. The CDR3 DNA reads TGTGCCAGTAGGCTTCGGGGGGAAGGACAGCCCCAGCATTTT. It specifies CASRLRGEGQPQHF.

This clone came up once. This chain links TRBV11-2 with TRBJ1-6; unclear D gene. Germline V CDR1 and CDR2: SGHAT, FQNNGV. The CDR3 is 13 residues long. Trimming left V 5 bases short and J 7 bases short, with 9 bases between. The CDR3 DNA sequence: TGTGCCAGCAGCCGTGGGAGAAATTCACCCCTCCACTTT. Translated: CASSRGRNSPLHF. Combining the CDR3 with reference TRBV11-2 and TRBJ1-6 gives the whole variable domain EAGVAQSPRYKIIEKRQSVAFWCNPISGHATLYWYQQILGQGPKLLIQFQNNGVVDDSQLPKDRFSAERLKGVDSTLKIQPAKLEDSAVYLCASSRGRNSPLHFGNGTRLTVT.